This T cell receptor (beta chain) was recovered during a study of shared clonotypes between healthy human individuals. Study as a whole: Donors consisted of two women and a few men between 18 and 49.

Assay used: immunoSEQ multiplex PCR; TCRdb lists only in-frame clones, some missing. The profile shows about 680,000 clones, 60% to 80% of them singletons. CDR3 length: 14 residues. V lost 5 bases, J lost 2 bases, and 4 bases stayed unmatched. The V gene's germline CDR1 is SEHNR and CDR2 FQNEAQ (reference sequence). All the donors were Caucasian adults who lived in Nashville, Tennessee. This clone was seen a few times. Specimen: memory CD4+ T cells sorted from blood. Subset here: CD45RA-negative fraction. This chain joins TRBV7-9 and TRBJ2-3; TRBD2 agrees at 7 bases. This clonotype originated in a woman aged 25 to 39 in good health. The CDR3 here is CASSRDYDTDTQYF. The CDR3 DNA is TGTGCCAGCAGCCGGGACTACGACACAGATACGCAGTATTTT.